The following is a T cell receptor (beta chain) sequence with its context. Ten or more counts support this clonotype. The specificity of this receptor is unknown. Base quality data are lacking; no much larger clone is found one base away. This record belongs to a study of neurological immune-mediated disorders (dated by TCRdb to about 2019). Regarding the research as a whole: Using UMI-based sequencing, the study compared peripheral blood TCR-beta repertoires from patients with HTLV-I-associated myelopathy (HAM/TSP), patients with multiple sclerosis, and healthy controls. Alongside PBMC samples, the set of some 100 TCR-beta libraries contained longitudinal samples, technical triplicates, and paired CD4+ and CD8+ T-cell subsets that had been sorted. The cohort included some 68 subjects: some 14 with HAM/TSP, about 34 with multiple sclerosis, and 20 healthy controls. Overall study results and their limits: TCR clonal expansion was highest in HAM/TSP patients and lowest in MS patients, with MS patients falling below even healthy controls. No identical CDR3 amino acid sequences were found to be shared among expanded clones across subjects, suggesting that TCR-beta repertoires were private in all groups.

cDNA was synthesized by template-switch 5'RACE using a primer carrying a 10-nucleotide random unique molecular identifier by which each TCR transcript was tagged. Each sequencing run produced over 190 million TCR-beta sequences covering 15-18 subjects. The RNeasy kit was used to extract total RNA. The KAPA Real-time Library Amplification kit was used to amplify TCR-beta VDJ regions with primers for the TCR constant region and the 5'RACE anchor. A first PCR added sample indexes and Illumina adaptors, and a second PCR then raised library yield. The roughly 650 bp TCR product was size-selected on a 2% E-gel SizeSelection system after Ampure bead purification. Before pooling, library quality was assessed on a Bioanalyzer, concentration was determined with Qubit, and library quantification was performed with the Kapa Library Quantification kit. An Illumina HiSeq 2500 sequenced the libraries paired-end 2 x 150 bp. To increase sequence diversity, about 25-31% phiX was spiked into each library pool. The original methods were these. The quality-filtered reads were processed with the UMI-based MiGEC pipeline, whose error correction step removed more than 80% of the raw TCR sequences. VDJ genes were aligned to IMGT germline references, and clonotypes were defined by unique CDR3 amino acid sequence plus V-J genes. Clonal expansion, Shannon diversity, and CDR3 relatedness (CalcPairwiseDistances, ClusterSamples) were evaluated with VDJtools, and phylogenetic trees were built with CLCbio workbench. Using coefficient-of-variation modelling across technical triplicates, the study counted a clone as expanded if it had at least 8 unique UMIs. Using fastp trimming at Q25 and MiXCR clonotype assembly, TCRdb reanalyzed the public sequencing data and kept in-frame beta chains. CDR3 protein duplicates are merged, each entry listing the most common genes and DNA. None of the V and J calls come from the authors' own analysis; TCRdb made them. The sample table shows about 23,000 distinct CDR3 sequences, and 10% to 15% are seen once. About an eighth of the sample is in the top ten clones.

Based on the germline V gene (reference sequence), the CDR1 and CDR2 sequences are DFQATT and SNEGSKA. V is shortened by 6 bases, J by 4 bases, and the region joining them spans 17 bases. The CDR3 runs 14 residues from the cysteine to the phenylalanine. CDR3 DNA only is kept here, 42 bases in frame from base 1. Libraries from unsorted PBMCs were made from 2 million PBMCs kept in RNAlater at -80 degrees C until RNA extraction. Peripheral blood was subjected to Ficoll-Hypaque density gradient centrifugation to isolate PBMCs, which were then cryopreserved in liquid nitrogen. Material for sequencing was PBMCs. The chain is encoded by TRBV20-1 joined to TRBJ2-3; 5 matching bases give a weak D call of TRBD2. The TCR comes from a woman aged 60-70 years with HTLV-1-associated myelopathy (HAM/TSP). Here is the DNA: TGCAGTGCACGAGGCGGAGAGGGTGCAGATACGCAGTATTTT. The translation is CSARGGEGADTQYF.